Below are 30 T cell receptor beta chains sequenced from a single sample in a study of blood T cell repertoires in COVID-19. Produced via immunoSEQ multiplex PCR; TCRdb's table is partial and in-frame only. This sample has tens of thousands of clones; roughly 80% occur once, and the top ten carry 9.7%. Sequencing input: peripheral blood. The receptors were gathered from a human donor in a cohort sampled during active COVID-19.

The V gene is TRBV14, the J gene TRBJ1-1; D gene ambiguous. V lost 3 bases, J lost 2 bases, and 7 bases lay in between. CDR3 length: 13 amino acids. Looked up from germline, CDR1 is SGHDN and CDR2 is FVKESK. CDR3 loop: CASSQYYNTEAFF. DNA for the CDR3: TGTGCCAGCAGCCAGTACTACAACACTGAAGCTTTCTTT.

The genes are TRBV5-1 and TRBJ2-1; 7 bases map to TRBD2. V lost 4 bases, J lost 4 bases, and 8 bases stayed unmatched. The CDR3 has 15 residues. Germline lookup yields CDR1 SGHRS and CDR2 YFSETQ. The CDR3 DNA reads as TGCGCCAGCAGCCCCCTCCTAGCGGATTACAATGAGCAGTTCTTC. This encodes CASSPLLADYNEQFF. Together with reference TRBV5-1 and TRBJ2-1, the CDR3 gives the full variable domain: KAGVTQTPRYLIKTRGQQVTLSCSPISGHRSVSWYQQTPGQGLQFLFEYFSETQRNKGNFPGRFSGRQFSNSRSEMNVSTLELGDSALYLCASSPLLADYNEQFFGPGTRLTVL.

V usage is TRBV28 and J usage is TRBJ2-7, with D unclear. This CDR3 spans 13 amino acids. The germline V gene has CDR1 MDHEN and CDR2 SYDVKM. V was shortened by 6 bases and J by 5 bases, with 14 bases between the two germline ends. CDR3 residues: CASSQSGPDEQYF. CDR3 nucleotides: TGTGCCAGCAGCCAGTCTGGGCCTGACGAGCAGTACTTC. Full variable domain (remainder filled in from reference TRBV28 and TRBJ2-7): DVKVTQSSRYLVKRTGEKVFLECVQDMDHENMFWYRQDPGLGLRLIYFSYDVKMKEKGDIPEGYSVSREKKERFSLILESASTNQTSMYLCASSQSGPDEQYFGPGTRLTVT.

The V gene is TRBV7-8, the J gene TRBJ1-2, with 7 bases aligning to TRBD1. Trimming cost V 1 base and J 8 bases; bases outside gene matches: 7. The germline V gene has CDR1 SGHVS and CDR2 FQNEAQ. This CDR3 has 14 residues. The CDR3 protein is CASSLGSGQRGYTF. CDR3 bases: TGTGCCAGCAGCTTAGGCTCGGGACAGCGGGGCTACACCTTC.

This chain connects TRBV30 to TRBJ1-4; 7 bases line up with TRBD1. Germline trimming cut 2 bases from V and 0 bases from J; bases unmatched to any gene: 3. The CDR3 runs to 15 residues. From germline, CDR1 is GTSNPN and CDR2 SVGIG (reference sequence). This CDR3 reads CAWSPQGSTNEKLFF. The CDR3 coding sequence is TGTGCCTGGAGTCCACAGGGGTCAACTAATGAAAAACTGTTTTTT.

This clone was seen just once. The chain joins TRBV19 to TRBJ2-1; perhaps TRBD2 as D (6 bases). The ends were cut back, 1 base at V and 1 base at J, with 8 bases in the middle. Germline V gene data show CDR1 as LNHDA and CDR2 as SQIVND (reference sequence). The CDR3 runs 15 residues. The DNA of the CDR3 is TGTGCCAGTAGTATAGGGGAGGAATCCTACAATGAGCAGTTCTTC. It encodes CASSIGEESYNEQFF.

A few counts support this clone. The chain is built from TRBV7-8 and TRBJ2-3; 8 bases align to TRBD2. V was clipped by 1 base and J by 6 bases; unmatched bases: 6. CDR3 size: 15 residues. Germline loops: CDR1 SGHVS, CDR2 FQNEAQ. For the CDR3, the DNA is TGTGCCAGCAGCTTAGAACCAGCGGGAGCGGATACGCAGTATTTT. This translates into CASSLEPAGADTQYF.

The CDR3 loop reads CASSQETGRGGLVEQYF. The DNA of the CDR3 is TGCGCCAGCAGCCAGGAAACAGGGCGCGGGGGACTCGTCGAGCAGTACTTC. The chain has TRBV4-3 and TRBJ2-7; D perhaps matches TRBD2 (7 bases). Germline CDR1 LGHNA, CDR2 YSLEER. The length of the CDR3 is 17 residues. Trimming took 3 bases from V and 6 from J, leaving 24 bases between them.

This clone was seen only a few times. This chain joins TRBV3-1 (or the pseudogene TRBV3-2) and TRBJ2-7; 9 positions match TRBD1. The CDR3 totals 16 residues. CDR1 is LGHDT, CDR2 YNNKEL, per germline (reference sequence). With V trimmed by 1 base and J by 6 bases, 10 bases remained unmatched. The CDR3 region has the DNA TGTGCCAGCAGCCAAGGTAGGGGGACAGGGTTAACCGAGCAGTACTTC. Amino acids: CASSQGRGTGLTEQYF.

V is TRBV24-1 and J is TRBJ1-5, with 9 bases matching TRBD1. Germline V gene data show CDR1 as KGHDR and CDR2 as SFDVKD. This CDR3 has 15 residues. Unmatched junction bases numbered 12, after V lost 4 bases and J lost 12 bases. The CDR3 DNA sequence: TGTGCCACCAGTGACCCGGGACAGGGTGAGTGGCACCAGCATTTT. Its protein is CATSDPGQGEWHQHF.

CDR3 nucleotide sequence: TGTGCCAGTAGTGCCACAGGGGGCCAAGACTACGAGCAGTACTTC. It encodes CASSATGGQDYEQYF. V and J are TRBV19 and TRBJ2-7, with TRBD1 identical over 9 bases. The CDR3 is 15 amino acids. Unmatched junction bases numbered 8, after V lost 5 bases and J lost 3 bases. Germline CDR1 is LNHDA and CDR2 is SQIVND (reference sequence).

The chain joins TRBV28 to TRBJ1-4; no clear D. Trimming removed 2 bases from V and 1 base from J, with 5 bases in between. This CDR3 has 14 residues. Germline V gene data show CDR1 as MDHEN and CDR2 as SYDVKM. Here the CDR3 reads CASSLGGTNEKLFF. CDR3 nucleotides: TGTGCCAGCAGTTTAGGCGGAACTAATGAAAAACTGTTTTTT.

The rearrangement joins TRBV28 to TRBJ1-3, with 10 bases matching TRBD1. The V gene's germline CDR1 is MDHEN and CDR2 SYDVKM. With V trimmed by 6 bases and J by 0 bases, 14 bases remained unmatched. The CDR3 extends over 19 amino acids. The CDR3 protein is CASRRQGASFAISGNTIYF. The DNA for the CDR3 is TGTGCCAGCAGGCGACAGGGGGCCTCTTTCGCGATCTCTGGAAACACCATATATTTT.

The chain joins TRBV14 to TRBJ2-1; TRBD2 matches 7 bases. The germline V gene encodes CDR1 SGHDN and CDR2 FVKESK. The CDR3 consists of 15 residues. V was pared by 1 base and J by 4 bases, with 4 bases of the junction left unmatched. The CDR3 protein is CASSQGLAVYNEQFF. CDR3 DNA sequence: TGTGCCAGCAGCCAAGGGCTAGCGGTATACAATGAGCAGTTCTTC. Based on the CDR3 plus reference TRBV14 and TRBJ2-1, the full variable domain is EAGVTQFPSHSVIEKGQTVTLRCDPISGHDNLYWYRRVMGKEIKFLLHFVKESKQDESGMPNNRFLAERTGGTYSTLKVQPAELEDSGVYFCASSQGLAVYNEQFFGPGTRLTVL.

The chain is built from TRBV5-6 and TRBJ1-3; no definite D call. CDR1 SGHDT and CDR2 YYEEEE come from the germline V gene. V lost 4 bases and J lost 0, with 11 bases in between. This CDR3 contains 15 residues. CDR3 DNA: TGTGCCAGCAGCCCTCGGGTGAGCTCTGGAAACACCATATATTTT. The encoded protein is CASSPRVSSGNTIYF. The full variable domain, completed using reference TRBV5-6 and TRBJ1-3, is DAGVTQSPTHLIKTRGQQVTLRCSPKSGHDTVSWYQQALGQGPQFIFQYYEEEERQRGNFPDRFSGHQFPNYSSELNVNALLLGDSALYLCASSPRVSSGNTIYFGEGSWLTVV.

The rearrangement uses TRBV3-1 (or the pseudogene TRBV3-2) and TRBJ2-2; D is unclear. The germline V gene has CDR1 LGHDT and CDR2 YNNKEL (reference sequence). CDR3 length: 18 residues. V lost 1 base and J 1 base, leaving 16 bases between the germline ends. CDR3 in DNA: TGTGCCAGCAGCCAAGGGTGGGCCCCCCAGATGAACACCGGGGAGCTGTTTTTT. The encoded protein is CASSQGWAPQMNTGELFF.

This chain uses TRBV30 with TRBJ2-3; D ambiguous. Trimming took 4 bases from V and 4 from J, leaving 9 bases between them. CDR1 and CDR2 from the germline V gene are GTSNPN and SVGIG (reference sequence). This CDR3 spans 12 amino acids. As DNA, the CDR3 is TGTGCCTGGACCCCGAGCGCAGATACGCAGTATTTT. Translation: CAWTPSADTQYF.

The V call is TRBV5-1, the J call TRBJ1-2; 7 bases align to TRBD1. CDR1 and CDR2 from the germline V gene are SGHRS and YFSETQ. V dropped 2 bases and J dropped 6; count of bases not matched to a gene: 7. This CDR3 has 14 amino acids. The CDR3 sequence: CASSFGTVWDGYTF. The CDR3 DNA reads as TGCGCCAGCAGCTTTGGGACAGTCTGGGATGGCTACACCTTC.

The chain couples TRBV5-1 to TRBJ1-4; D is undetermined. The CDR3 has 13 residues. The V gene lost 0 bases and the J gene lost 8 bases, with 8 bases spanning the gap. Per germline, CDR1 SGHRS and CDR2 YFSETQ. As DNA, the CDR3 is TGCGCCAGCAGCTTGGCCGGTGCAGAAAAACTGTTTTTT. Residues: CASSLAGAEKLFF.

In its sample, this clone was seen a few times. The chain joins TRBV10-3 to TRBJ2-3, with D possibly TRBD2 on 5 matching bases. Germline loops: CDR1 ENHRY, CDR2 SYGVKD. This CDR3 spans 13 amino acids. The V end lost 3 bases, the J end lost 4 bases, and 8 bases lay between the germline ends. The CDR3 DNA is TGTGCCATCAGTGATCAAGCGGCAGATACGCAGTATTTT. Its translation: CAISDQAADTQYF.

This chain joins TRBV5-1 and TRBJ2-1; no firm D call. Germline-derived CDR1 and CDR2 are SGHRS and YFSETQ. The CDR3 has 14 residues. V was cut by 1 base and J by 3 bases, with 8 bases left in between. The CDR3 DNA is TGCGCCAGCAGCTTGCGCCTAGACTACAATGAGCAGTTCTTC. Residues: CASSLRLDYNEQFF.

The rearrangement links TRBV25-1 to TRBJ2-1; 9 bases are a match to TRBD1. In germline, CDR1 is MGHDK, CDR2 SYGVNS. The CDR3 contains 16 residues. J was trimmed by 4 bases and V by 8 bases; bases with no gene match: 12. CDR3 coding DNA: TGTGCCAGCCTGGATGGCGGGGACAGGGTATACAATGAGCAGTTCTTC. Encoded protein: CASLDGGDRVYNEQFF.

Written as DNA, the CDR3 is TGTGCCAGTAGTATGGGGGGATTAACTAATGAAAAACTGTTTTTT. It is translated as CASSMGGLTNEKLFF. The gene calls are TRBV19 and TRBJ1-4; D might be TRBD1 (5 bases). Germline loops: CDR1 LNHDA, CDR2 SQIVND (reference sequence). This CDR3 is 15 amino acids long. V was trimmed by 3 bases and J by 1 base, leaving 9 bases between them.

This clone was picked up one time. The V gene is TRBV7-2, the J gene TRBJ2-3; the D is unclear. Germline V gives CDR1 SGHTA, CDR2 FQGNSA. The CDR3 has 12 amino acids. V lost 3 bases and J 2 bases, leaving 3 bases between the germline ends. The DNA of the CDR3 is TGTGCCAGCAGCTTCGTCACAGATACGCAGTATTTT. Translated, it gives CASSFVTDTQYF.

This chain uses TRBV7-3 with TRBJ2-5; 9 bases align to TRBD2. The length of the CDR3 is 16 residues. Germline CDR1 and CDR2: SGHTA and FQGTGA. The V gene end was trimmed by 2 bases and the J gene end by 2 bases; junction bases not matched to a gene: 6. The CDR3 nucleotides read TGTGCCAGCAGCTTAGGAGCGGGAGGATGGCAAGAGACCCAGTACTTC. Protein product: CASSLGAGGWQETQYF.

This chain uses TRBV2 with TRBJ1-5, with D perhaps TRBD1 (5 bases). The CDR3 sequence is 15 residues long. Trimming took off 6 bases at V and 1 base at J, with 13 bases between the two ends. Germline V gives CDR1 SNHLY, CDR2 FYNNEI. CDR3 region: CASRPQGYSNQPQHF. CDR3 nucleotides: TGTGCCAGCAGGCCTCAGGGTTACAGCAATCAGCCCCAGCATTTT.

V gene TRBV11-2 combines with J gene TRBJ1-4, with a tentative D call TRBD1 (5 bases). The length of the CDR3 is 13 residues. Between the trimmed V and J ends, which lost 5 bases and 10 bases, there was a span of 14 bases. CDR1 SGHAT and CDR2 FQNNGV come from the germline V gene. CDR3 DNA: TGTGCCAGCAGCCTAAATTGGGGCTCAAAACTGTTTTTT. Its translation: CASSLNWGSKLFF.

The genes are TRBV6-5 and TRBJ2-7, with D perhaps TRBD1 (6 bases). The CDR3 has 14 residues. Germline-derived CDR1 and CDR2 are MNHEY and SVGAGI. The germline V and J ends were trimmed by 6 bases and 11 bases, with 23 bases remaining between them. Here the CDR3 DNA reads TGTGCCAGCAGAGCGACCAGGGGTCCCCCTGAGGAGTACTTC. Translating gives CASRATRGPPEEYF.

The chain is built from TRBV11-2 and TRBJ2-7; TRBD2 might be the D (6 bases). V lost 3 bases, J lost 4 bases, and 22 bases lay in between. From germline, CDR1 is SGHAT and CDR2 FQNNGV. This CDR3 spans 17 amino acids. The CDR3 loop is CASSLEWGGGAEYEQYF. As DNA, the CDR3 is TGTGCCAGCAGCTTGGAATGGGGAGGCGGGGCGGAATACGAGCAGTACTTC. Full variable domain (missing parts from reference TRBV11-2 and TRBJ2-7): EAGVAQSPRYKIIEKRQSVAFWCNPISGHATLYWYQQILGQGPKLLIQFQNNGVVDDSQLPKDRFSAERLKGVDSTLKIQPAKLEDSAVYLCASSLEWGGGAEYEQYFGPGTRLTVT.

The V and J genes are TRBV6-6 and TRBJ2-7; 9 bases are shared with TRBD1. Germline CDR1 reads MNHNY; CDR2 reads SVGAGI (reference sequence). With V trimmed by 6 bases and J by 4 bases, 13 bases remained unmatched. The length of the CDR3 is 16 residues. The chain's CDR3 is CASRTIIRDRAYEQYF. The CDR3 DNA sequence: TGTGCCAGCAGGACAATAATCCGGGACAGGGCTTACGAGCAGTACTTC.